What follows are 26 T cell receptor beta chains derived from one specimen sequenced in a study of beta chain features in type 1 diabetes listed by TCRdb under 2018. Library creation used the immunoSEQ multiplex PCR assay. The entire isolated RNA was reverse transcribed using the High Capacity cDNA Reverse Transcription Kit, and thus expressed TCRB transcripts were sequenced. What TCRdb holds here is the immuneACCESS table cut down to in-frame rearrangements. Part of the clones is not present; checked against another copy, under half of the missing clones reflect an unresolved V gene, and the others are unexplained. This sample lists 400,000 to 500,000 clones; approximately 15% were detected once. Around 0.039% of the sample is held by the ten biggest clonotypes. The sample was naive CD4+ T cells from blood. Interpreted using the paper, the cell subset or site label stands for: true naive CD4+ T cells. Source of these receptors: a man aged 25-45 years in good health.

The J gene is TRBJ2-5, the V gene TRBV18; D ambiguous. V gave up 2 bases and J gave up 3 bases, with 10 bases separating them. Germline loops: CDR1 KGHSH, CDR2 LQKENI. This CDR3 region has 14 residues. CDR3 coding DNA: TGTGCCAGCTCACCATTGCCAAAAGAAGAGACCCAGTACTTC. This codes for CASSPLPKEETQYF.

V gene TRBV27 combines with J gene TRBJ2-1; D might be TRBD1 or TRBD2, each matching 5 bases. The CDR3 is 17 amino acids. V lost 1 base, J lost 0 bases, and 13 bases lay in between. Germline V lookup: CDR1 MNHEY, CDR2 SMNVEV (reference sequence). Written as DNA, the CDR3 is TGTGCCAGCAGTTTATTTAGGGGCGCGGGCTCCTACAATGAGCAGTTCTTC. Its translation: CASSLFRGAGSYNEQFF.

A few counts support this clone. V and J are TRBV25-1 and TRBJ2-1, with 9 bases that match TRBD2. The CDR3 covers 18 residues. Germline V gives CDR1 MGHDK, CDR2 SYGVNS. V lost 1 base, J lost 4 bases, and 11 bases stayed unmatched. CDR3 bases: TGTGCCAGCAGTGAATTTATAAGTCGGCTAGCGGGATACAATGAGCAGTTCTTC. It encodes CASSEFISRLAGYNEQFF.

This clone came up a few times. CDR3 nucleotide sequence: TGTGCCAGCAGAGACGAGGGTACCGAGCAGTACGTC. Residues: CASRDEGTEQYV. The chain carries TRBV5-4 and TRBJ2-7; tentatively, D is TRBD2 (5 bases). The CDR3 spans 12 residues. The V gene lost 5 bases and the J gene lost 6 bases, with 12 bases spanning the gap. From germline, CDR1 is SGHNT and CDR2 YYREEE (reference sequence).

The V gene is TRBV5-1, the J gene TRBJ2-2, with 7 bases lining up with TRBD1. Trimming at V came to 4 bases and at J to 5 bases, leaving 5 bases not matched to a gene. Germline V CDR1 and CDR2: SGHRS, YFSETQ. The CDR3 is 14 amino acids. CDR3 residues: CASSPDRVTGELFF. The DNA for the CDR3 is TGCGCCAGCAGCCCCGACAGGGTTACCGGGGAGCTGTTTTTT.

The V gene is TRBV4-3, the J gene TRBJ2-5; D gene ambiguous. Per the germline V gene, CDR1 is LGHNA and CDR2 is YSLEER. V was shortened by 1 base and J by 1 base, with 7 bases between the two germline ends. The CDR3 is 14 amino acids. CDR3 region: CASSQAVVQETQYF. The CDR3 nucleotides are TGCGCCAGCAGCCAAGCGGTGGTCCAAGAGACCCAGTACTTC.

The chain employs TRBV18 and TRBJ2-5; the D gene is possibly TRBD1 (6 bases). The CDR3 is made up of 13 amino acids. Germline V gene lookup returns CDR1 KGHSH and CDR2 LQKENI. Between the trimmed V and J ends, which lost 2 bases and 4 bases, there was a span of 8 bases. For the CDR3, the DNA is TGTGCCAGCTCACCAACAGGGCGAGAGACCCAGTACTTC. This translates into CASSPTGRETQYF.

The CDR3 sequence is CASSYLADRTDTQYF. Here the CDR3 DNA reads TGTGCCAGCAGCTACCTAGCGGATCGCACAGATACGCAGTATTTT. The chain links TRBV7-9 to TRBJ2-3; 7 bases agree with TRBD2. CDR1 and CDR2 from the germline V gene are SEHNR and FQNEAQ (reference sequence). V was clipped by 4 bases and J by 1 base; unmatched bases: 5. The CDR3 spans 15 residues.

CDR3: CSVGRMGGYTF. The DNA of the CDR3 is TGCAGCGTTGGAAGAATGGGTGGCTACACCTTC. This chain uses TRBV29-1 with TRBJ1-2; no reliable D call. V was shortened by 4 bases and J by 7 bases, with 10 bases between the two germline ends. CDR3 length: 11 residues. Per germline, CDR1 SQVTM and CDR2 ANQGSEA.

The V call is TRBV18, the J call TRBJ2-3; D remains ambiguous. V lost 1 base to trimming and J lost 4 bases, with 6 bases between them. CDR3 length: 13 residues. CDR1 is KGHSH, CDR2 LQKENI, per germline. The CDR3: CASSPLAADTQYF. In nucleotides, the CDR3 is TGTGCCAGCTCACCACTGGCAGCAGATACGCAGTATTTT.

In this sample, this clone turned up a few times. The genes are TRBV5-1 and TRBJ2-1; TRBD2 aligns across 13 bases. Germline-derived CDR1 and CDR2 are SGHRS and YFSETQ. After removal of 4 bases from V and 3 bases from J, the junction contained 16 bases not matched to a gene. The CDR3 has 20 residues. The CDR3 DNA reads as TGCGCCAGCAGCCCCCAGGTAGGACTAGCGGGAGCCCCCGACTACAATGAGCAGTTCTTC. Translated, it gives CASSPQVGLAGAPDYNEQFF.

This clone was seen more than once but under ten times. The chain is built from TRBV6-5 and TRBJ2-7; TRBD2 agrees at 12 bases. The V and J ends lost 6 bases and 3 bases, in that order; junction bases with no gene match: 6. Germline values: CDR1 MNHEY, CDR2 SVGAGI. The CDR3 is 15 residues long. The CDR3 loop is CASSQTSGRYYEQYF. DNA for the CDR3: TGTGCCAGCAGCCAGACTAGCGGGAGATACTACGAGCAGTACTTC.

This clone was seen only a few times. The V gene is TRBV5-1, the J gene TRBJ2-1; D not resolved. V was clipped by 5 bases and J by 6 bases, with 15 bases between them. Germline V gene lookup returns CDR1 SGHRS and CDR2 YFSETQ. The CDR3 runs 14 residues. CDR3 amino acids: CASRGTAEANEQFF. The CDR3 bases are TGCGCCAGCAGAGGAACAGCAGAGGCCAATGAGCAGTTCTTC.

Only a few counts were recorded for this clone. The chain employs TRBV20-1 and TRBJ1-1; D unresolved. Germline CDR1 is DFQATT and CDR2 is SNEGSKA (reference sequence). The V end was cut by 2 bases, the J end by 2 bases, with 0 bases between. This CDR3 contains 10 residues. CDR3 coding DNA: TGCAGTGCTAGAAACACTGAAGCTTTCTTT. It is translated as CSARNTEAFF.

This clone was seen more than once but under ten times. The chain combines TRBV4-3 with TRBJ2-7; D not certain. The CDR3 covers 18 residues. From germline, CDR1 is LGHNA and CDR2 YSLEER. Trimming cost V 0 bases and J 1 base, with 19 bases left between them. The CDR3 DNA follows: TGCGCCAGCAGCCAAGATACGGTACGGGCCAATTCTTCCTACGAGCAGTACTTC. Translated, it gives CASSQDTVRANSSYEQYF.

This clone was picked up a small number of times. The chain uses TRBV7-9 and TRBJ2-3; D possibly matches TRBD1 or TRBD2 (5 bases each). This CDR3 has 15 residues. Germline V CDR1 and CDR2: SEHNR, FQNEAQ (reference sequence). Deletions cut 5 bases from V and 7 bases from J, with 19 bases between. The CDR3 DNA reads TGTGCCAGCAGCCAACACTGGGACCAAGAAAATACGCAGTATTTT. Its translation is CASSQHWDQENTQYF.

The chain uses TRBV2 and TRBJ2-7, with D tentatively TRBD1 (6 bases). CDR1 is SNHLY, CDR2 FYNNEI, per germline. Trimming stripped 6 bases from V and 6 bases from J, with 12 bases between. CDR3 length equals 12 residues. The CDR3 DNA sequence: TGTGCCAGCAGCCAACAGGGACGCGAGCAGTACTTC. Its protein product is CASSQQGREQYF.

The gene calls are TRBV29-1 and TRBJ2-5; 9 bases match TRBD2. The CDR3 has 16 residues. V shed 5 bases, J shed 3 bases, and the junction held 13 bases outside the gene matches. Per germline, CDR1 SQVTM and CDR2 ANQGSEA. CDR3 protein: CSVYSGRVYVEETQYF. CDR3 nucleotides: TGCAGCGTTTATAGCGGGAGAGTTTATGTTGAAGAGACCCAGTACTTC.

At least ten counts were recorded for this clone. The chain has TRBV15 and TRBJ2-3, with D possibly TRBD2 on 7 matching bases. CDR3 length equals 15 residues. Germline V gene data show CDR1 as LNHNV and CDR2 as YYDKDF (reference sequence). Trimming removed 6 bases at V and 5 bases at J, with 18 bases between. The CDR3 loop reads CATRQDGGPIDTQYF. The CDR3 DNA follows: TGTGCCACCAGACAGGACGGGGGGCCAATAGATACGCAGTATTTT. The variable domain in full, with the rest retrieved from reference TRBV15 and TRBJ2-3, is DAMVIQNPRYQVTQFGKPVTLSCSQTLNHNVMYWYQQKSSQAPKLLFHYYDKDFNNEADTPDNFQSRRPNTSFCFLDIRSPGLGDTAMYLCATRQDGGPIDTQYFGPGTRLTVL.

The chain couples TRBV6-6 to TRBJ2-5; no clear D gene. The V end was cut by 6 bases, the J end by 1 base, with 9 bases between. CDR1 is MNHNY, CDR2 SVGAGI, per germline (reference sequence). The CDR3 covers 13 residues. The CDR3 DNA reads as TGTGCCAGCAGAAAGCTACCCCAAGAGACCCAGTACTTC. This encodes CASRKLPQETQYF.

The V and J genes are TRBV28 and TRBJ2-5, with 7 bases that match TRBD1. The J segment lost 7 bases and the V segment lost 5 bases, leaving 7 bases of the junction unmatched. Germline-derived CDR1 and CDR2 are MDHEN and SYDVKM. There are 13 residues in the CDR3. In DNA form, the CDR3 reads TGTGCCAGCAGTCTCACCCCAGGGGGGACCCAGTACTTC. Protein sequence: CASSLTPGGTQYF. Based on the CDR3 plus reference TRBV28 and TRBJ2-5, the full variable domain is DVKVTQSSRYLVKRTGEKVFLECVQDMDHENMFWYRQDPGLGLRLIYFSYDVKMKEKGDIPEGYSVSREKKERFSLILESASTNQTSMYLCASSLTPGGTQYFGPGTRLLVL.

This clone appeared a few times. This chain connects TRBV5-4 to TRBJ2-1, with D possibly being TRBD2 (6 bases). There are 15 residues in the CDR3. Germline-derived CDR1 and CDR2 are SGHNT and YYREEE (reference sequence). V lost 6 bases, J lost 4 bases, and 17 bases lay in between. The CDR3 is CASTREIADYNEQFF. Here the CDR3 DNA reads TGTGCCAGCACCAGAGAGATAGCGGATTACAATGAGCAGTTCTTC.

This chain uses TRBV7-2 with TRBJ2-4; D possibly matches TRBD1 or TRBD2 (5 bases each). The ends were cut back, 4 bases at V and 0 bases at J, with 13 bases in the middle. Germline V gene data show CDR1 as SGHTA and CDR2 as FQGNSA. This CDR3 has 16 amino acids. In DNA, the CDR3 is TGTGCCAGCAGCTCGTCAGGGACGCTAGCCAAAAACATTCAGTACTTC. Amino acids: CASSSSGTLAKNIQYF.

This clone was observed a handful of times. CDR3 loop: CAISNRDSNEQFF. CDR3 nucleotides: TGTGCCATCAGTAACCGGGACAGCAATGAGCAGTTCTTC. The V gene is TRBV10-3, the J gene TRBJ2-1; 7 nucleotides align to TRBD1. From germline, CDR1 is ENHRY and CDR2 SYGVKD. The trim removed 5 bases at V and 6 bases at J, leaving 4 bases unmatched. The CDR3 is 13 amino acids.

DNA for the CDR3: TGTGCCAGCAGCCTAGCGGGAGGGCCCGGAAACATTCAGTACTTC. Protein: CASSLAGGPGNIQYF. J is TRBJ2-4 and V is TRBV5-6, with TRBD2 matching 12 bases. This CDR3 contains 15 residues. J was trimmed by 6 bases and V by 4 bases; bases with no gene match: 5. Germline loops: CDR1 SGHDT, CDR2 YYEEEE.

CDR3 protein: CASSYTSGRPEREQFF. CDR3 nucleotide sequence: TGTGCCAGCAGCTACACTAGCGGGAGGCCAGAGAGGGAGCAGTTCTTC. V usage is TRBV7-8 and J usage is TRBJ2-1; TRBD2 matches at 12 bases. Losses at the gene ends were 4 bases for V and 10 bases for J; bases not matched to a gene: 11. CDR1 SGHVS and CDR2 FQNEAQ come from the germline V gene. This CDR3 contains 16 residues.